Below, 21 T cell receptor beta chains from the same sample are listed, as sequenced in a study of blood T cell repertoires in COVID-19. TCRdb's copy holds only in-frame clones and misses some; the assay was immunoSEQ multiplex PCR. The table records 250,000 or so clones, approximately 92% of them present only once. The sample comprised peripheral blood. The receptors were gathered from a woman in her thirties or forties who had recovered from COVID-19.

The rearrangement uses TRBV6-2 or TRBV6-3 and TRBJ2-2; 15 nucleotides align to TRBD2. Germline CDR1 reads MNHEY; CDR2 reads SVGEGT. The length of the CDR3 is 19 residues. V lost 5 bases, J lost 7 bases, and 14 bases stayed unmatched. CDR3 protein: CASSPRGLAGGIWSGELFF. The CDR3 DNA sequence: TGTGCCAGCAGTCCACGGGGACTAGCGGGAGGTATATGGAGCGGGGAGCTGTTTTTT.

The V gene is TRBV29-1, the J gene TRBJ2-2; 7 bases are shared with TRBD2. The V gene's germline CDR1 is SQVTM and CDR2 ANQGSEA. The CDR3 covers 13 residues. Trimming took 7 bases from V and 7 from J; bases not matched to a gene: 9. The CDR3 DNA sequence: TGCAGCGCGTCCCCTAGCGGCGGCGGGGAGCTGTTTTTT. This codes for CSASPSGGGELFF.

The rearrangement uses TRBV7-9 and TRBJ1-5; tentative D call: TRBD1 (6 bases). The CDR3 runs 15 residues. V was clipped by 2 bases and J by 5 bases, with 13 bases between them. Germline CDR1 and CDR2: SEHNR and FQNEAQ (reference sequence). The CDR3 sequence is CASSLWSGGDQPQHF. Here the CDR3 DNA reads TGTGCCAGCAGCTTATGGTCGGGGGGCGATCAGCCCCAGCATTTT.

The V call is TRBV6-2 or TRBV6-3, the J call TRBJ1-2; 7 bases match TRBD1. The V and J ends lost 6 bases and 5 bases, in that order; junction bases with no gene match: 9. Per the germline V gene, CDR1 is MNHEY and CDR2 is SVGEGT. The CDR3 is 14 residues long. CDR3 nucleotides: TGTGCCAGCAGCCCGAATCGACAGGGTTATGGCTACACCTTC. It translates to CASSPNRQGYGYTF.

This clone has only one observation. The chain joins TRBV2 to TRBJ2-1, with 14 nucleotides matching TRBD2. With 7 bases clipped from V and 6 bases from J, the junction kept 11 bases outside the gene matches. There are 17 residues in the CDR3. The germline gives CDR1 SNHLY, CDR2 FYNNEI. The CDR3 region has the DNA TGTGCCAGCACCTCCATCAGACTAGCGGGGGGGTCCAATGAGCAGTTCTTC. It specifies CASTSIRLAGGSNEQFF.

This clone appeared a single time. This sequence joins TRBV11-2 and TRBJ2-7; a weak D match, TRBD1 (6 bases). The V gene lost 1 base and the J gene lost 3 bases, with 10 bases spanning the gap. This CDR3 is built from 14 residues. From germline, CDR1 is SGHAT and CDR2 FQNNGV. The CDR3 here is CASSLATGIYEQYF. CDR3 coding DNA: TGTGCCAGCAGCTTAGCTACAGGGATCTACGAGCAGTACTTC.

The table lists this clone with a count of one. The CDR3 DNA sequence: TGTGCCAGAGACGCGGGAGTGGCTGATGAGCAGTTCTTC. Residues: CARDAGVADEQFF. V and J are TRBV14 and TRBJ2-1, with TRBD2 matching over 7 bases. Germline assignment: CDR1 SGHDN and CDR2 FVKESK. V gave up 9 bases and J gave up 8 bases; unmatched junction bases: 10. This CDR3 comprises 13 residues.

This clone was seen once. The V gene is TRBV4-3, the J gene TRBJ2-1; D is possibly TRBD1 (5 bases). CDR3 length equals 16 residues. The germline V gene has CDR1 LGHNA and CDR2 YSLEER. Trimming stripped 0 bases from V and 6 bases from J, with 15 bases between. The CDR3 reads CASSQDWGSRPNEQFF. The CDR3, as DNA: TGCGCCAGCAGCCAAGATTGGGGCTCCCGGCCCAATGAGCAGTTCTTC.

This clone was counted only a few times. The chain uses TRBV6-6 and TRBJ1-6; TRBD1 matches at 10 bases. CDR1 is MNHNY and CDR2 is SVGAGI in the germline V gene (reference sequence). CDR3 length: 15 residues. Germline trimming cut 5 bases from V and 8 bases from J; bases unmatched to any gene: 6. The CDR3 nucleotides are TGTGCCAGCAGTGGAACCGGGACAGGGGATTCACCCCTCCACTTT. The encoded protein is CASSGTGTGDSPLHF.

The chain is built from TRBV6-2 or TRBV6-3 and TRBJ2-3; D perhaps matches TRBD2 (5 bases). CDR3 length: 14 residues. Trimming took 2 bases from V and 12 from J, leaving 18 bases between them. Germline lookup yields CDR1 MNHEY and CDR2 SVGEGT. CDR3 nucleotides: TGTGCCAGCAGTTACCGTGGCACTAGTGGGTTTCAGTATTTT. Translated, it gives CASSYRGTSGFQYF.

The rearrangement joins TRBV5-1 to TRBJ1-1; D remains ambiguous. The CDR3 runs 15 residues. Deletions cut 0 bases from V and 1 base from J, with 10 bases between. Germline lookup yields CDR1 SGHRS and CDR2 YFSETQ. The CDR3 spells CASSLADTENTEAFF. The CDR3 coding sequence is TGCGCCAGCAGCTTGGCCGACACCGAGAACACTGAAGCTTTCTTT.

This clone appeared once. V and J are TRBV14 and TRBJ2-2, with 11 bases fitting TRBD2. The junction had 3 bases not matched to a gene; V was cut back by 1 base and J by 5 bases. Germline CDR1 SGHDN, CDR2 FVKESK. The CDR3 runs 16 residues. For the CDR3, the DNA is TGTGCCAGCAGCCAAGCCCCTAGCGGGAGGACCGGGGAGCTGTTTTTT. Protein: CASSQAPSGRTGELFF.

The chain uses TRBV10-3 and TRBJ1-6, with a possible D match to TRBD1 (6 bases). V lost 8 bases, J lost 7 bases, and 12 bases lay in between. Germline-derived CDR1 and CDR2 are ENHRY and SYGVKD. The CDR3 spans 13 residues. The CDR3, as DNA: TGTGCCATCTATGGACAGCCGAATTCACCCCTCCACTTT. It codes for CAIYGQPNSPLHF.

This clone was counted between two and nine times. The chain employs TRBV25-1 and TRBJ1-5; D may be TRBD1 (5 bases). The germline CDR1 and CDR2 sequences are MGHDK and SYGVNS. V was trimmed by 4 bases and J by 4 bases, leaving 8 bases between them. The CDR3 totals 13 residues. Here the CDR3 reads CASSGGVNQPQHF. CDR3 nucleotide sequence: TGTGCCAGCAGTGGGGGGGTAAATCAGCCCCAGCATTTT.

This rearrangement joins TRBV5-4 to TRBJ2-1; 8 bases match TRBD2. The CDR3 runs to 16 residues. The V gene's germline CDR1 is SGHNT and CDR2 YYREEE (reference sequence). V was clipped by 0 bases and J by 3 bases; unmatched bases: 5. CDR3 region: CASSLDSTSGYNEQFF. The CDR3 nucleotides are TGTGCCAGCAGCTTGGATAGTACTAGCGGCTACAATGAGCAGTTCTTC.

J is TRBJ1-2 and V is TRBV24-1; 7 nucleotides agree with TRBD1. The J segment lost 8 bases and the V segment lost 3 bases, leaving 8 bases of the junction unmatched. The CDR3 extends over 14 amino acids. The V gene's germline CDR1 is KGHDR and CDR2 SFDVKD. In nucleotides, the CDR3 is TGTGCCACCAGTGATCAACAGGGGACGGGCGGCTACACCTTC. Its protein is CATSDQQGTGGYTF.

This chain links TRBV29-1 with TRBJ2-3, with TRBD1 as a possible D gene (6 bases). CDR3 length equals 14 residues. Looked up from germline, CDR1 is SQVTM and CDR2 is ANQGSEA. The V and J ends lost 4 bases and 6 bases respectively, with 17 bases between them. The CDR3 loop is CSVGGQYVSDTQYF. CDR3 coding DNA: TGCAGCGTTGGGGGACAATATGTCTCGGATACGCAGTATTTT.

The rearrangement joins TRBV5-4 to TRBJ2-7; 8 nucleotides align to TRBD1. The germline gives CDR1 SGHNT, CDR2 YYREEE (reference sequence). V lost 3 bases, J lost 5 bases, and 4 bases stayed unmatched. The CDR3 length is 13 residues. In nucleotides, the CDR3 is TGTGCCAGCAGCTCGCAGGGGGCAAACGAGCAGTACTTC. Amino acids: CASSSQGANEQYF.

V is TRBV18 and J is TRBJ2-1; D is unresolved. V shed 6 bases and J shed 0 bases, with 15 bases lying between them. The CDR3 extends over 16 amino acids. CDR1 is KGHSH and CDR2 is LQKENI in the germline V gene. CDR3 nucleotides: TGTGCCAGCTCCCAAGACAACCCCAGCTCCTACAATGAGCAGTTCTTC. Translated, it gives CASSQDNPSSYNEQFF.

A single count supports this clone. This chain links TRBV27 with TRBJ1-6, with D perhaps TRBD1 (5 bases). The ends were cut back, 5 bases at V and 7 bases at J, with 12 bases in the middle. This CDR3 comprises 14 residues. Germline values: CDR1 MNHEY, CDR2 SMNVEV (reference sequence). The DNA for the CDR3 is TGTGCCAGCAGTAGGACAATGAAGAATTCACCCCTCCACTTT. Protein product: CASSRTMKNSPLHF.

The CDR3 DNA sequence: TGTGCCAGCAGCGGCGTGTCCGGAGCTTTCTTT. Its translation: CASSGVSGAFF. The genes are TRBV9 and TRBJ1-1; D not certain. Trimming pared 3 bases from V and 10 bases from J, leaving 10 bases between. The germline V gene encodes CDR1 SGDLS and CDR2 YYNGEE. This CDR3 has 11 residues. Full variable domain (outside the CDR3, taken from reference TRBV9 and TRBJ1-1): DSGVTQTPKHLITATGQRVTLRCSPRSGDLSVYWYQQSLDQGLQFLIQYYNGEERAKGNILERFSAQQFPDLHSELNLSSLELGDSALYFCASSGVSGAFFGQGTRLTVV.